This is a list of T cell receptor beta chains from one sample in a study of T cells in localized non-small cell lung cancer. Here immunoSEQ multiplex PCR was the method, and the copy in TCRdb shows in-frame clones only, minus some. The table records over 50,000 clones, over 80% of them present only once. The input for sequencing was peripheral blood mononuclear cells, taken before any cancer treatment. The source is a man aged 35 to 70 with stage III lung adenocarcinoma. CDR3s include the opening cysteine and the closing phenylalanine or tryptophan. D genes are given only for firm matches. Not every row has a clone size; where given, it reads once, few, many or a size class.

TGTGCCAGCTCACCAATGGCAGGCCTCGACAATGAGCAGTTCTTC CASSPMAGLDNEQFF TRBJ2-1 - TRBV18 - 15
TGTGCCAGCAGTGTCGATGGTATGGGGGCCAACGTCCTGACTTTC CASSVDGMGANVLTF TRBJ2-6 - TRBV2 - 15
TGTGCCAGCAGCCGAGGCGGACAGGGGACGAACACCGGGGAGCTGTTTTTT CASSRGGQGTNTGELFF TRBJ2-2 - TRBV5-4 TRBD1 17
TGTGCCAGCAGCTTAGAGGGTTACGAGCAGTACTTC CASSLEGYEQYF TRBJ2-7 - TRBV5-5 - 12
TGTGCCAGTAGTATTTCGGGGGAAGGGAATCAGCCCCAGCATTTT CASSISGEGNQPQHF TRBJ1-5 - TRBV19 - 15
TGTGCCAGCAGCGTTAGGCCAGGGAACACTGAAGCTTTCTTT CASSVRPGNTEAFF TRBJ1-1 - TRBV9 - 14
TGTGCCAGTAGTATAGGGACACAACCTAACTATGGCTACACCTTC CASSIGTQPNYGYTF TRBJ1-2 - TRBV19 - 15
TGTGCCAGCAGCTCATCAACGTCCAATGAGCAGTTCTTC CASSSSTSNEQFF TRBJ2-1 - TRBV7-3 - 13
TGTGCCACCGGACAGGCAATCTCCTACGAGCAGTACTTC CATGQAISYEQYF TRBJ2-7 - TRBV2 TRBD1 13
TGTGCCAGCAACCCGGAGCCAGCTAACTATGGCTACACCTTC CASNPEPANYGYTF TRBJ1-2 - TRBV5-6 - 14
TGTGCCAGTAGTACGGGACTAGCGGTTACAGATACGCAGTATTTT CASSTGLAVTDTQYF TRBJ2-3 - TRBV19 TRBD2 15
TGTGCCAGCAGCGTTCTAGCGGGGGGTGCTATCTACGAGCAGTACTTC CASSVLAGGAIYEQYF TRBJ2-7 - TRBV9 TRBD2 16
TGTGCCAGCAGTTCAGGGGGCGCTGACTATGGCTACACCTTC CASSSGGADYGYTF TRBJ1-2 few TRBV28 TRBD1 14
TGTGCCAGCAGCTACGGACAGAGGAACACTGAAGCTTTCTTT CASSYGQRNTEAFF TRBJ1-1 - TRBV11-2 - 14
TGTGCCAGCAGTACTCAGGGGAACACTGAAGCTTTCTTT CASSTQGNTEAFF TRBJ1-1 - TRBV9 - 13
TGTGCCAGTACCTTGGGATGGGGCTACTCCTACGAGCAGTACTTC CASTLGWGYSYEQYF TRBJ2-7 - TRBV19 - 15
TGCGCCAGCAGCTTGGGATCAAGTGAGAACACCGGGGAGCTGTTTTTT CASSLGSSENTGELFF TRBJ2-2 - TRBV5-1 - 16
TGTGCCAGCAGCTTAGCGGGTCGGGTAAAAGAGACCCAGTACTTC CASSLAGRVKETQYF TRBJ2-5 - TRBV11-2 - 15
TGTGCCAGCAGCACGGTGGAGTTCGACACCATATATTTT CASSTVEFDTIYF TRBJ1-3 - TRBV9 - 13
TGTGCCAGTAGTACCCATGACAGGGCGTCGGAGCCCCAGCATTTT CASSTHDRASEPQHF TRBJ1-5 - TRBV19 TRBD1 15
TGTGCCAGCAGCTTGGGCCCAGGGGGAACTGAAGCTTTCTTT CASSLGPGGTEAFF TRBJ1-1 - TRBV7-9 TRBD1 14
TGTGCCAGCAGCTCGGGACTAGCGGGGGGACCGAACCCCCACGAGCAGTACTTC CASSSGLAGGPNPHEQYF TRBJ2-7 - TRBV5-4 TRBD2 18
TGTGCCAGCAGTCCGACAGTCGAACGAATCTATGGCTACACCTTC CASSPTVERIYGYTF TRBJ1-2 - TRBV6-5 - 15
TGTGCCAGCAGCGTTACTAGCGGGAGGGAGTATACGCAGTATTTT CASSVTSGREYTQYF TRBJ2-3 - TRBV9 TRBD2 15
TGTGCCAGCTCCGACCAGGCAGGGGATACGCAGTATTTT CASSDQAGDTQYF TRBJ2-3 - TRBV7-2 - 13
TGCAGCGTTGAAGGTCAGGGAGGCGCTGAAGCTTTCTTT CSVEGQGGAEAFF TRBJ1-1 few TRBV29-1 - 13
TGTGCCCTTTCCCGGGGCAGGGTGGAATCAGGAAACACCATATATTTT CALSRGRVESGNTIYF TRBJ1-3 - TRBV7-9 - 16
TGTGCCAGCAGCCCAGGATGGGGGGGGCGAGGGACTGAAGCTTTCTTT CASSPGWGGRGTEAFF TRBJ1-1 - TRBV7-2 - 16
TGTGCCAGTAGCACAACAGCGAACACTGAAGCTTTCTTT CASSTTANTEAFF TRBJ1-1 - TRBV19 - 13
TGTGCCAGCAGCTTGACCGGGACAGGGGACCTTAAAGAGACCCAGTACTTC CASSLTGTGDLKETQYF TRBJ2-5 few TRBV7-9 TRBD1 17
TGTGCCAGCAGCTCGTGGACTAGCGGGGAGCTGTTTTTT CASSSWTSGELFF TRBJ2-2 few TRBV7-9 TRBD2 13
TGTGCCATCCCTCTGCCCGGGACTAGAGGTTCAGATACGCAGTATTTT CAIPLPGTRGSDTQYF TRBJ2-3 - TRBV2 TRBD2 16
TGTGCCAGCAGCCTAGACTCACAGCCGATTAATGGCTACACCTTC CASSLDSQPINGYTF TRBJ1-2 few TRBV7-9 - 15
TGTGCCAGCAGCTCCGCGGGACTAGCGGGGGAGGCGCAGTATTTT CASSSAGLAGEAQYF TRBJ2-3 - TRBV11-2 TRBD2 15
TGTGCCAGTAACCAGGGGGCGCTTATCGGAGAGACCCAGTACTTC CASNQGALIGETQYF TRBJ2-5 - TRBV19 TRBD1 15
TGTGCCAGCAGCTTATCCACAAACAGAATGGGAGAGACCCAGTACTTC CASSLSTNRMGETQYF TRBJ2-5 - TRBV7-9 - 16
TGTGCCAGCAGTTATGGCGCTTCCCTTGGAAACACCATATATTTT CASSYGASLGNTIYF TRBJ1-3 - TRBV6-5 - 15
TGTGCCAGCAGCCCCAACCCCGGGACAGGCTCTAAACAAAGCAATCAGCCCCAGCATTTT CASSPNPGTGSKQSNQPQHF TRBJ1-5 - TRBV16 TRBD1 20
TGTGCCAGCAGCCTTCAGGGGGAGACGGGAGAGCAGTACTTC CASSLQGETGEQYF TRBJ2-7 - TRBV7-9 TRBD1 14
TGTGCCAGCAGCCCAACACGGAACACCGGGGAGCTGTTTTTT CASSPTRNTGELFF TRBJ2-2 - TRBV7-2 - 14
TGTGCCAGCAGTTTAACCCCGGGGGTAGGCACCGGGGAGCTGTTTTTT CASSLTPGVGTGELFF TRBJ2-2 - TRBV27 - 16
TGCGCCAGCAGCTTCCAGACCTCAGGGGGCGCGGGTGAGCAGTTCTTC CASSFQTSGGAGEQFF TRBJ2-1 - TRBV5-1 TRBD1 16
TGTGCCAGTAGTATTGTAATCGGGACAGGGGGCGCGTCTAACTATGGCTACACCTTC CASSIVIGTGGASNYGYTF TRBJ1-2 - TRBV19 TRBD1 19
TGCGCCAGCAGCTTGCTAGGTTCGAATGAAAAACTGTTTTTT CASSLLGSNEKLFF TRBJ1-4 - TRBV5-1 - 14
TGTGCCAGCAGCTTAGGAGGCAAATCCTACAATGAGCAGTTCTTC CASSLGGKSYNEQFF TRBJ2-1 - TRBV5-6 - 15
TGTGCCAGCTGGTCGGTTGATCGAAACACCATATATTTT CASWSVDRNTIYF TRBJ1-3 - TRBV27 - 13
TGCGCCAGCTTTGGGGAGTCCTACGAGCAGTACTTC CASFGESYEQYF TRBJ2-7 - TRBV5-1 - 12
TGTGCCAGCAGTTTCGGGGTCAATGAGCAGTTCTTC CASSFGVNEQFF TRBJ2-1 - TRBV27 - 12
TGTGCCACCAGCACAATTGGGAGGTCCAATCAGCCCCAGCATTTT CATSTIGRSNQPQHF TRBJ1-5 - TRBV15 - 15
TGTGCCATCAGTGGGGGAGGGTTGAACACTGAAGCTTTCTTT CAISGGGLNTEAFF TRBJ1-1 - TRBV10-3 - 14